One T cell receptor (beta chain) is described in this entry. The entry originates in a study of cytomegalovirus exposure and HLA in healthy donors. The primer mix had 60 Vbeta and 13 Jbeta primers. Measured with immunoSEQ multiplex PCR; TCRdb has only the in-frame clones, and not every one. The data show hundreds of thousands of clones, with roughly 80% seen just once and around 3.9% held by the top ten. The sequenced sample was PBMCs. This receptor was taken from a male donor in good health and CMV-seronegative.

The CDR3 is CASSYKGDWEQFF. CDR3 nucleotide sequence: TGTGCCAGCAGTTACAAGGGGGATTGGGAGCAGTTCTTC. The chain recombines TRBV6-5 with TRBJ2-1; possible D gene TRBD1, 6 bases. The V gene lost 2 bases and the J gene lost 10 bases, with 12 bases spanning the gap. CDR3 length: 13 amino acids. Germline-derived CDR1 and CDR2 are MNHEY and SVGAGI.